Listed below are T cell receptor beta chains from one sample, sequenced in a study of T cells in pancreatic ductal adenocarcinoma. Profiling relied on immunoSEQ multiplex PCR, and the TCRdb table lists in-frame clones only, not all of them. The repertoire holds around 15,000 clones, with more than 75% as singletons. The sample was PBMCs. The source of these receptors is a human donor with pancreatic ductal adenocarcinoma. The CDR3 runs from the conserved cysteine through the conserved F or W. The D gene is left open where the match is weak. Rows may omit the clone size; those that give it use once, few, many or a size class.

v_call: TRBV5-5; j_call: TRBJ2-7; d_call: TRBD1; clone_size: -; cdr3_aa: CASSPWGQGGDEQYF; cdr3_nt: TGTGCCAGCAGCCCCTGGGGACAGGGAGGGGACGAGCAGTACTTC
v_call: TRBV27; j_call: TRBJ2-1; d_call: -; clone_size: -; cdr3_aa: CASSRPGRFKHNEQFF; cdr3_nt: TGTGCCAGCAGCCGCCCGGGACGGTTTAAGCACAATGAGCAGTTCTTC
v_call: TRBV7-9; j_call: TRBJ2-1; d_call: -; clone_size: -; cdr3_aa: CASSLMMIEQFF; cdr3_nt: TGTGCCAGCAGCTTAATGATGATTGAGCAGTTCTTC
v_call: TRBV4-3; j_call: TRBJ1-3; d_call: -; clone_size: -; cdr3_aa: CASSQGQGYSGNTIYF; cdr3_nt: TGCGCCAGCAGCCAGGGTCAGGGGTACTCTGGAAACACCATATATTTT
v_call: TRBV5-1; j_call: TRBJ1-1; d_call: -; clone_size: -; cdr3_aa: CASSLAWMGRVNTEAFF; cdr3_nt: TGCGCCAGCAGCTTGGCCTGGATGGGGCGCGTGAACACTGAAGCTTTCTTT
v_call: TRBV4-1; j_call: TRBJ2-7; d_call: TRBD1; clone_size: -; cdr3_aa: CASSQDLSGGYEQYF; cdr3_nt: TGCGCCAGCAGCCAAGATCTATCAGGGGGATACGAGCAGTACTTC
v_call: TRBV2; j_call: TRBJ2-7; d_call: -; clone_size: -; cdr3_aa: CARRVSYEQYF; cdr3_nt: TGTGCACGCAGGGTCTCCTACGAGCAGTACTTC
v_call: TRBV9; j_call: TRBJ1-2; d_call: TRBD1; clone_size: -; cdr3_aa: CASSNRAGTGYTYGYTF; cdr3_nt: TGTGCCAGCAGCAACAGAGCCGGGACAGGGTATACCTATGGCTACACCTTC
v_call: TRBV7-7; j_call: TRBJ1-5; d_call: -; clone_size: -; cdr3_aa: CAFLGNNQPQHF; cdr3_nt: TGTGCGTTCTTGGGAAACAATCAGCCCCAGCATTTT
v_call: TRBV11-2; j_call: TRBJ1-2; d_call: TRBD1; clone_size: -; cdr3_aa: CASSPTTGGAIGYTF; cdr3_nt: TGTGCCAGCAGCCCTACGACAGGGGGCGCGATTGGCTACACCTTC
v_call: TRBV10-1; j_call: TRBJ2-3; d_call: TRBD2; clone_size: -; cdr3_aa: CASSDPSGLAGGPTDTQYF; cdr3_nt: TGCGCCAGCAGTGACCCCAGCGGACTAGCGGGAGGTCCCACAGATACGCAGTATTTT
v_call: TRBV18; j_call: TRBJ1-1; d_call: TRBD1; clone_size: -; cdr3_aa: CASSRPGQGGTEAFF; cdr3_nt: TGTGCCAGCTCACGCCCGGGACAGGGGGGGACTGAAGCTTTCTTT
v_call: TRBV7-9; j_call: TRBJ2-5; d_call: -; clone_size: -; cdr3_aa: CASSFGGPGTQYF; cdr3_nt: TGTGCCAGCAGCTTCGGCGGGCCCGGGACCCAGTACTTC
v_call: TRBV6-6; j_call: TRBJ2-7; d_call: -; clone_size: -; cdr3_aa: CASSYPGGRLSYEQYF; cdr3_nt: TGTGCCAGCAGTTACCCGGGCGGCAGGTTATCCTACGAGCAGTACTTC
v_call: TRBV7-2; j_call: TRBJ1-3; d_call: -; clone_size: -; cdr3_aa: CASSLALGDGGNTIYF; cdr3_nt: TGTGCCAGCAGCTTAGCGCTCGGGGACGGTGGAAACACCATATATTTT
v_call: TRBV19; j_call: TRBJ2-1; d_call: -; clone_size: -; cdr3_aa: CASSMQGASEQFF; cdr3_nt: TGTGCCAGTAGTATGCAAGGGGCCAGTGAGCAGTTCTTC
v_call: TRBV5-1; j_call: TRBJ1-5; d_call: TRBD1; clone_size: -; cdr3_aa: CASSLDGTGLQPQHF; cdr3_nt: TGCGCCAGCAGCTTGGATGGGACAGGCCTACAGCCCCAGCATTTT
v_call: TRBV5-6; j_call: TRBJ2-7; d_call: -; clone_size: -; cdr3_aa: CASSSSGQPSYEQYF; cdr3_nt: TGTGCCAGCAGCTCGAGCGGGCAACCCTCCTACGAGCAGTACTTC
v_call: TRBV18; j_call: TRBJ1-5; d_call: TRBD1; clone_size: -; cdr3_aa: CASSLKGASNQPQHF; cdr3_nt: TGTGCCAGCTCACTAAAGGGGGCTAGCAATCAGCCCCAGCATTTT
v_call: TRBV30; j_call: TRBJ1-2; d_call: -; clone_size: -; cdr3_aa: CAWSGAGDYGYTF; cdr3_nt: TGTGCCTGGAGCGGCGCCGGGGACTATGGCTACACCTTC
v_call: TRBV9; j_call: TRBJ1-1; d_call: TRBD1; clone_size: -; cdr3_aa: CASSAGGAPNTEAFF; cdr3_nt: TGTGCCAGCAGCGCAGGGGGCGCTCCAAACACTGAAGCTTTCTTT
v_call: TRBV6-5; j_call: TRBJ2-1; d_call: -; clone_size: -; cdr3_aa: CASSPRLSYNEQFF; cdr3_nt: TGTGCCAGCAGCCCCCGACTGTCCTACAATGAGCAGTTCTTC
v_call: TRBV15; j_call: TRBJ1-2; d_call: TRBD1; clone_size: -; cdr3_aa: CATSSPGQGAANYGYTF; cdr3_nt: TGTGCCACCAGCAGTCCGGGACAGGGGGCTGCTAACTATGGCTACACCTTC
v_call: TRBV13; j_call: TRBJ1-1; d_call: -; clone_size: -; cdr3_aa: CASSLEGWANTEAFF; cdr3_nt: TGTGCCAGCAGCTTAGAGGGGTGGGCGAACACTGAAGCTTTCTTT
v_call: TRBV7-2; j_call: TRBJ1-2; d_call: TRBD1; clone_size: -; cdr3_aa: CASSLEGAYTNYGYTF; cdr3_nt: TGTGCCAGCAGCTTAGAGGGGGCCTATACTAACTATGGCTACACCTTC
v_call: TRBV7-2; j_call: TRBJ2-3; d_call: TRBD2; clone_size: -; cdr3_aa: CASRGLAGGRGIGTQYF; cdr3_nt: TGTGCCAGCCGGGGACTAGCGGGGGGCCGGGGCATAGGTACGCAGTATTTT
v_call: TRBV19; j_call: TRBJ1-4; d_call: -; clone_size: -; cdr3_aa: CASSMGSGGGNEKLFF; cdr3_nt: TGTGCCAGTAGTATGGGCAGCGGGGGAGGTAATGAAAAACTGTTTTTT
v_call: TRBV5-1; j_call: TRBJ2-7; d_call: -; clone_size: -; cdr3_aa: CASSLGDPRYEQYF; cdr3_nt: TGCGCCAGCAGCTTGGGAGACCCTCGGTACGAGCAGTACTTC
v_call: TRBV19; j_call: TRBJ2-2; d_call: -; clone_size: -; cdr3_aa: CASSAGSANTGELFF; cdr3_nt: TGTGCCAGTAGTGCTGGCAGTGCGAACACCGGGGAGCTGTTTTTT
v_call: TRBV6-1; j_call: TRBJ2-3; d_call: -; clone_size: -; cdr3_aa: CASSEAHRTDTQYF; cdr3_nt: TGTGCCAGCAGTGAAGCGCACAGGACAGATACGCAGTATTTT
v_call: TRBV27; j_call: TRBJ2-7; d_call: TRBD2; clone_size: -; cdr3_aa: CASSLRRTSGRTYEQYF; cdr3_nt: TGTGCCAGCAGTTTAAGACGGACTAGCGGGAGGACCTACGAGCAGTACTTC
v_call: TRBV7-9; j_call: TRBJ1-1; d_call: -; clone_size: -; cdr3_aa: CASSLASIQGPEAFF; cdr3_nt: TGTGCCAGCAGCTTAGCGAGCATACAGGGTCCTGAAGCTTTCTTT
v_call: TRBV6-5; j_call: TRBJ1-4; d_call: TRBD1; clone_size: -; cdr3_aa: CASSYSGQGGEKLFF; cdr3_nt: TGTGCCAGCAGTTACTCGGGACAGGGTGGAGAAAAACTGTTTTTT
v_call: TRBV7-2; j_call: TRBJ2-3; d_call: TRBD2; clone_size: -; cdr3_aa: CASSLFEGGPIDTQYF; cdr3_nt: TGTGCCAGCAGCTTGTTTGAGGGAGGGCCTATAGATACGCAGTATTTT
v_call: TRBV5-4; j_call: TRBJ2-7; d_call: -; clone_size: -; cdr3_aa: CASSLARSAPYEQYF; cdr3_nt: TGTGCCAGCAGCTTGGCCAGGAGTGCGCCCTACGAGCAGTACTTC
v_call: TRBV6-5; j_call: TRBJ2-2; d_call: -; clone_size: -; cdr3_aa: CASRGATGIPGELFF; cdr3_nt: TGTGCCAGCAGGGGTGCAACGGGAATCCCCGGGGAGCTGTTTTTT
v_call: TRBV11-2; j_call: TRBJ2-5; d_call: -; clone_size: -; cdr3_aa: CASSPTNVPQETQYF; cdr3_nt: TGTGCCAGCAGTCCCACGAATGTTCCCCAAGAGACCCAGTACTTC
v_call: TRBV10-3; j_call: TRBJ1-1; d_call: -; clone_size: -; cdr3_aa: CAISELRQASNTEAFF; cdr3_nt: TGTGCCATCAGTGAGTTAAGGCAGGCATCGAACACTGAAGCTTTCTTT
v_call: TRBV9; j_call: TRBJ2-7; d_call: -; clone_size: once; cdr3_aa: CASSVAGSQSSYEQYF; cdr3_nt: TGTGCCAGCAGCGTAGCTGGGTCCCAAAGCTCCTACGAGCAGTACTTC
v_call: TRBV9; j_call: TRBJ2-1; d_call: TRBD2; clone_size: -; cdr3_aa: CASSGGTSGRESYNEQFF; cdr3_nt: TGTGCCAGCAGCGGGGGGACTAGCGGGAGAGAATCCTACAATGAGCAGTTCTTC
v_call: TRBV18; j_call: TRBJ2-3; d_call: -; clone_size: -; cdr3_aa: CASSPAGTDTQYF; cdr3_nt: TGTGCCAGCTCACCCGCAGGTACAGATACGCAGTATTTT
v_call: TRBV7-2; j_call: TRBJ1-5; d_call: TRBD1; clone_size: -; cdr3_aa: CASSFEPGGYQPQHF; cdr3_nt: TGTGCCAGCAGCTTTGAGCCAGGGGGCTATCAGCCCCAGCATTTT
v_call: TRBV30; j_call: TRBJ2-1; d_call: TRBD2; clone_size: -; cdr3_aa: CAWSVRGLASYNEQFF; cdr3_nt: TGTGCCTGGAGTGTTCGAGGACTAGCCTCCTACAATGAGCAGTTCTTC
v_call: TRBV10-1; j_call: TRBJ2-1; d_call: -; clone_size: -; cdr3_aa: CASSYRGSSYNEQFF; cdr3_nt: TGCGCCAGCAGTTACAGAGGCAGCTCCTACAATGAGCAGTTCTTC
v_call: TRBV19; j_call: TRBJ1-4; d_call: -; clone_size: -; cdr3_aa: CASQGVATNEKLFF; cdr3_nt: TGTGCCAGTCAAGGGGTTGCAACTAATGAAAAACTGTTTTTT
v_call: TRBV7-2; j_call: TRBJ2-3; d_call: TRBD2; clone_size: -; cdr3_aa: CASSFSPGGAGTDTQYF; cdr3_nt: TGTGCCAGCAGCTTCTCCCCGGGGGGAGCCGGCACAGATACGCAGTATTTT
v_call: TRBV7-9; j_call: TRBJ1-1; d_call: -; clone_size: -; cdr3_aa: CASSLEGMNTEAFF; cdr3_nt: TGTGCCAGCAGCTTGGAGGGCATGAACACTGAAGCTTTCTTT
v_call: TRBV9; j_call: TRBJ1-2; d_call: -; clone_size: -; cdr3_aa: CATYFTANYGYTF; cdr3_nt: TGTGCCACCTATTTTACAGCTAACTATGGCTACACCTTC
v_call: TRBV25-1; j_call: TRBJ2-1; d_call: TRBD2; clone_size: -; cdr3_aa: CASRTSGGHNEQFF; cdr3_nt: TGTGCCAGCCGGACTAGCGGGGGGCACAATGAGCAGTTCTTC
v_call: TRBV7-2; j_call: TRBJ2-3; d_call: TRBD2; clone_size: once; cdr3_aa: CASSLVLAGRSSTDTQYF; cdr3_nt: TGTGCCAGCAGCTTAGTACTAGCGGGACGATCTAGCACAGATACGCAGTATTTT
v_call: TRBV30; j_call: TRBJ1-2; d_call: -; clone_size: -; cdr3_aa: CAWSVRSDGYTF; cdr3_nt: TGTGCCTGGAGTGTACGGTCGGATGGCTACACCTTC
v_call: TRBV30; j_call: TRBJ1-6; d_call: -; clone_size: once; cdr3_aa: CAWSVFRSDTFYNSPLHF; cdr3_nt: TGTGCCTGGAGTGTATTTAGATCTGACACATTCTATAATTCACCCCTCCACTTT
v_call: TRBV29-1; j_call: TRBJ2-7; d_call: -; clone_size: -; cdr3_aa: CSVDLSYEQYF; cdr3_nt: TGCAGCGTTGATCTCTCCTACGAGCAGTACTTC
v_call: TRBV28; j_call: TRBJ2-1; d_call: TRBD1; clone_size: -; cdr3_aa: CASSSSGQGVWRQFF; cdr3_nt: TGTGCCAGCAGTTCATCGGGACAGGGCGTATGGAGGCAGTTCTTC
v_call: TRBV6-5; j_call: TRBJ1-5; d_call: -; clone_size: -; cdr3_aa: CASSYSWGASQPQHF; cdr3_nt: TGTGCCAGCAGTTACTCGTGGGGGGCCAGTCAGCCCCAGCATTTT
v_call: TRBV6-5; j_call: TRBJ2-7; d_call: -; clone_size: -; cdr3_aa: CASSYSNGRVAYEQYF; cdr3_nt: TGTGCCAGCAGTTACTCGAATGGTCGGGTCGCCTACGAGCAGTACTTC
v_call: TRBV19; j_call: TRBJ1-2; d_call: -; clone_size: -; cdr3_aa: CASKTSPGETWSYTF; cdr3_nt: TGTGCCAGTAAAACCTCACCGGGCGAGACGTGGAGCTACACCTTC
v_call: TRBV27; j_call: TRBJ1-1; d_call: -; clone_size: once; cdr3_aa: CASSPRGALNTEAFF; cdr3_nt: TGTGCCAGCAGTCCTCGGGGGGCGCTGAACACTGAAGCTTTCTTT
v_call: TRBV5-6; j_call: TRBJ2-1; d_call: -; clone_size: -; cdr3_aa: CASSFGVGSYNEQFF; cdr3_nt: TGTGCCAGCAGCTTTGGGGTGGGGTCCTACAATGAGCAGTTCTTC
v_call: TRBV6-5; j_call: TRBJ1-1; d_call: -; clone_size: -; cdr3_aa: CASNGPDRNTEAFF; cdr3_nt: TGTGCCAGCAATGGACCCGACAGGAACACTGAAGCTTTCTTT